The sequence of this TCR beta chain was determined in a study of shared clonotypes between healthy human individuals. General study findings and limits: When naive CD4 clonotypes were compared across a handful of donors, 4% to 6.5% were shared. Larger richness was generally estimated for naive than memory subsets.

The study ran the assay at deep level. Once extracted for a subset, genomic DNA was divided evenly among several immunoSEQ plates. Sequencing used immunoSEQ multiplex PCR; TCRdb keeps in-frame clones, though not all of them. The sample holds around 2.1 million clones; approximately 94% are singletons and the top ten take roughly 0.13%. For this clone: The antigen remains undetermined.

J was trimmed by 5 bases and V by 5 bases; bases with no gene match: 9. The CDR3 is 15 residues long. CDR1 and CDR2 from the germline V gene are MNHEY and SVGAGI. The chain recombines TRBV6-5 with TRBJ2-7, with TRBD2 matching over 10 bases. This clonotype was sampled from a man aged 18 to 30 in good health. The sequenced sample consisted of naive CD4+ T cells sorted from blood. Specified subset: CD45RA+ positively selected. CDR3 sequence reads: CASSPPGLATNEQYF. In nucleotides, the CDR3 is TGTGCCAGCAGTCCCCCGGGACTAGCGACAAACGAGCAGTACTTC.